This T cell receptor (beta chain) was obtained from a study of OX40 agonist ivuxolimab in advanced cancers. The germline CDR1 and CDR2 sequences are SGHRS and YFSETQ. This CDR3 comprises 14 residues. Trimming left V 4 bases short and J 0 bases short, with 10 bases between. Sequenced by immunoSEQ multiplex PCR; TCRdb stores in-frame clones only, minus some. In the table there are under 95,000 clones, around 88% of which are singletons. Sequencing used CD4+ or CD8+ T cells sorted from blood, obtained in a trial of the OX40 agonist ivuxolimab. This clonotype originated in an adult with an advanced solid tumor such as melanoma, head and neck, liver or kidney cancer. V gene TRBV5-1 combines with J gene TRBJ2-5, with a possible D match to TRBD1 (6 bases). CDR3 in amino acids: CASSPGQNQETQYF. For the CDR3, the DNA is TGCGCCAGCAGCCCCGGACAGAACCAAGAGACCCAGTACTTC.